Listed below are T cell receptor beta chains from one sample, sequenced in a study of CD8 T cells in Susac syndrome. TCRdb analysed the immunoSEQ multiplex PCR reads with MiXCR anew, one entry per CDR3 protein. The sample holds about 90,000 distinct CDR3 sequences, over 85% seen once. The sequencing input was CD8+ T cells from PBMCs. These receptors all come from a human donor in good health. The CDR3 runs from the conserved cysteine through the conserved F or W. D genes are given only for firm matches. For some rows the clone size is stated as once, few or many, or as a class when expanded; others skip it.

len	v_gene	abundance	j_gene	d_gene	CDR3nt	CDR3aa
14	TRBV5-1	NA	TRBJ2-7	NA	TGCGCCAGCAGCCCCGCAGGGGACTCCTACGAGCAGTACTTC	CASSPAGDSYEQYF
15	TRBV11-2	NA	TRBJ2-3	TRBD2	TGTGCCAGCAGCTTAGATGTGGGGGGGACAGATACGCAGTATTTT	CASSLDVGGTDTQYF
17	TRBV9	NA	TRBJ1-6	NA	TGTGCCAGCAGCGCACCCCCGAAGGACCCCTATAATTCACCCCTCCACTTT	CASSAPPKDPYNSPLHF
19	TRBV20-1	NA	TRBJ2-1	NA	TGCAGTGCTAACTCCAGGGGTCGGGGGAAATACAGCTCCTACAATGAGCAGTTCTTC	CSANSRGRGKYSSYNEQFF
14	TRBV7-9	NA	TRBJ2-2	NA	TGTGCCAGCAGCACCCAGCAGAACACCGGGGAGCTGTTTTTT	CASSTQQNTGELFF
15	TRBV20-1	once	TRBJ1-1	NA	TGCAGTGCTAGAGACTCGGGGGGGCTCAGCGCTGAAGCTTTCTTT	CSARDSGGLSAEAFF
11	TRBV7-9	NA	TRBJ1-2	NA	TGTGCCAGCAGCTTAAGGGGTGGCTACACCTTC	CASSLRGGYTF
15	TRBV10-3	NA	TRBJ2-1	TRBD1	TGTGCCATCAGTGACGAGGGGGCGCCGTACAATGAGCAGTTCTTC	CAISDEGAPYNEQFF
22	TRBV3-1	once	TRBJ2-2	TRBD2	TGTGCCAGCAGCCAAGTTATCGGACTAGCGGGGGGGCGGCCTAGAAACACCGGGGAGCTGTTTTTT	CASSQVIGLAGGRPRNTGELFF
15	TRBV27	NA	TRBJ2-3	NA	TGTGCCAGCAGTTGGGGGGCTGGCACGTCAGATACGCAGTATTTT	CASSWGAGTSDTQYF
15	TRBV27	NA	TRBJ2-3	TRBD1	TGTGCCAGCGGTTATACAGGGGGTCGCACAGATACGCAGTATTTT	CASGYTGGRTDTQYF
16	TRBV7-6	NA	TRBJ2-1	NA	TGTGCCAGCAGCTTAAATCCGGACGGACTCCCTCATGGGCAGTTCTTC	CASSLNPDGLPHGQFF
14	TRBV7-2	NA	TRBJ2-2	TRBD1	TGTGCCAGCAGCTCGGACAGGGCCCCGGGGGAGCTGTTTTTT	CASSSDRAPGELFF
16	TRBV4-1	NA	TRBJ2-7	NA	TGCGCCAGCAGCCAAGATGGGGCAGGCCTTACCTACGAGCAGTACTTC	CASSQDGAGLTYEQYF
15	TRBV27	NA	TRBJ1-1	NA	TGTGCCAGCAGTTCTCCAGGGCGGATGAACACTGAAGCTTTCTTT	CASSSPGRMNTEAFF
13	TRBV7-9	NA	TRBJ2-7	NA	TGTGCCAGCAGCGGGGTGGATGGTTACGAGCAGTACTTC	CASSGVDGYEQYF
17	TRBV9	NA	TRBJ2-3	TRBD1	TGTGCCAGCAGCGCGAGAAGGGACAGGACTAGCACAGATACGCAGTATTTT	CASSARRDRTSTDTQYF
15	TRBV3-1	NA	TRBJ2-5	NA	TGTGCCAGCAGCCGAAGTCTGGGGGACCAAGAGACCCAGTACTTC	CASSRSLGDQETQYF
16	TRBV23-1	NA	TRBJ1-5	NA	TGCGCCAGCAGTCAAAGGTTTTTGGGGTTTGCTCAGCCCCAGCATTTT	CASSQRFLGFAQPQHF
15	TRBV4-1	NA	TRBJ2-5	NA	TGCGCCAGCAGCCAAGAGATGGGTAGCTGGGAGACCCAGTACTTC	CASSQEMGSWETQYF
13	TRBV7-9	once	TRBJ2-7	NA	TGTGCCAGCAGCTTTCCCACGGGCCACGAGCAGTACTTC	CASSFPTGHEQYF
15	TRBV2	NA	TRBJ2-3	TRBD2	TGTGCCAGCAGTGCGACTAGCGGGGAAGCAGATACGCAGTATTTT	CASSATSGEADTQYF
10	TRBV11-2	few	TRBJ2-5	NA	TGTGCCAGCAGCAAAGAGACCCAGTACTTC	CASSKETQYF
14	TRBV6-5	NA	TRBJ2-3	NA	TGTGCCAGCAGTTACTCGGGGGTCACAGATACGCAGTATTTT	CASSYSGVTDTQYF
12	TRBV5-4	NA	TRBJ2-1	NA	TGTGCCAGCAGCTTGTTGGAAAATGAGCAGTTCTTC	CASSLLENEQFF
17	TRBV6-5	NA	TRBJ2-1	TRBD2	TGTGCCAGCAGTTACTCCCCCACGGGGGGGTCGTACAATGAGCAGTTCTTC	CASSYSPTGGSYNEQFF
12	TRBV5-1	NA	TRBJ2-7	NA	TGCGCCAGCAGCCAGCAGGGTCACGAGCAGTACTTC	CASSQQGHEQYF
16	TRBV29-1	NA	TRBJ2-3	TRBD2	TGCAGCGTTGTTGAGCTAGCGGGTTACGGTACAGATACGCAGTATTTT	CSVVELAGYGTDTQYF